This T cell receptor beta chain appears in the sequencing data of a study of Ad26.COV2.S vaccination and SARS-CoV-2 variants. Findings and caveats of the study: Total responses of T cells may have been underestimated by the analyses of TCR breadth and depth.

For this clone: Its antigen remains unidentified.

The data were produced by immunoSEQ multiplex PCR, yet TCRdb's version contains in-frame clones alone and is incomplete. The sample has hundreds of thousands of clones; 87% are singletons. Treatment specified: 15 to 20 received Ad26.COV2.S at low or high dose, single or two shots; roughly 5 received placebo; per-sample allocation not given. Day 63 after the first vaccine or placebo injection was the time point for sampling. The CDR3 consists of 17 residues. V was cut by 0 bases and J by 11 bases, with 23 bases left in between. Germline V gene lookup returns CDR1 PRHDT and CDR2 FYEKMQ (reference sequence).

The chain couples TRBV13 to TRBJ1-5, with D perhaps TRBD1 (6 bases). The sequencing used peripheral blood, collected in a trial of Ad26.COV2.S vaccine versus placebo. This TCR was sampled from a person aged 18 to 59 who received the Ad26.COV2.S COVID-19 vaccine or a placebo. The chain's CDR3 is CASSLGGPGARGEAQHF. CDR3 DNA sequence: TGTGCCAGCAGCTTAGGGGGACCAGGGGCCCGTGGGGAAGCCCAGCATTTT.